The next 11 T cell receptor beta chains were all read from a single sample in a study of lymphopenia after photon versus proton radiotherapy. TCRdb's copy holds only in-frame clones and misses some; the assay was immunoSEQ multiplex PCR. Among tens of thousands of clones listed, about 86% were seen once. The starting material was peripheral blood, obtained from a patient treated with proton-based radiotherapy. These receptor sequences come from a woman between 65 and 79 years old with pancreatic cancer. Some clones in this sample may be carry-over from other donors' samples.

This sequence joins TRBV7-2 and TRBJ1-1; TRBD1 is a possible D gene (5 bases). CDR3 length: 16 amino acids. The germline CDR1 and CDR2 sequences are SGHTA and FQGNSA. V lost 5 bases to trimming and J lost 0 bases, with 16 bases between them. CDR3 protein: CASSRTGGIMNTEAFF. In DNA form, the CDR3 reads TGTGCCAGCAGCCGTACGGGGGGAATCATGAACACTGAAGCTTTCTTT.

V gene TRBV19 combines with J gene TRBJ1-1, with 7 bases lining up with TRBD1. Germline V gene lookup returns CDR1 LNHDA and CDR2 SQIVND (reference sequence). The junction had 2 bases not matched to a gene; V was cut back by 4 bases and J by 0 bases. This CDR3 contains 14 residues. The CDR3 reads CASSTGQVNTEAFF. CDR3 nucleotide sequence: TGTGCCAGTAGTACCGGACAGGTGAACACTGAAGCTTTCTTT. The variable domain in full, with the rest retrieved from reference TRBV19 and TRBJ1-1, is DGGITQSPKYLFRKEGQNVTLSCEQNLNHDAMYWYRQDPGQGLRLIYYSQIVNDFQKGDIAEGYSVSREKKESFPLTVTSAQKNPTAFYLCASSTGQVNTEAFFGQGTRLTVV.

The CDR3 loop is CASSSAPGKGHEQYF. The CDR3 nucleotides are TGCGCCAGCAGCTCGGCGCCCGGGAAGGGCCACGAGCAGTACTTC. The chain combines TRBV5-1 with TRBJ2-7, with a weak D call TRBD2 (5 bases). CDR1 and CDR2 from the germline V gene are SGHRS and YFSETQ. V was shortened by 3 bases and J by 5 bases, with 18 bases between the two germline ends. This CDR3 contains 15 residues.

The chain recombines TRBV5-8 with TRBJ2-7; no definite D call. Germline loops: CDR1 SGHTS, CDR2 YDEGEE. Trimming stripped 3 bases from V and 5 bases from J, with 9 bases between. The CDR3 is made up of 12 amino acids. CDR3 DNA sequence: TGTGCCAGCAGCTCCCTGGCTAACGAGCAGTACTTC. Its protein product is CASSSLANEQYF. The variable domain in full, with the rest retrieved from reference TRBV5-8 and TRBJ2-7, is EAGVTQSPTHLIKTRGQQATLRCSPISGHTSVYWYQQALGLGLQFLLWYDEGEERNRGNFPPRFSGRQFPNYSSELNVNALELEDSALYLCASSSLANEQYFGPGTRLTVT.

J is TRBJ2-7 and V is TRBV4-2; possibly TRBD2 for D (5 bases). Deletions cut 0 bases from V and 3 bases from J, with 9 bases between. The CDR3 consists of 14 residues. Germline values: CDR1 LGHNA, CDR2 YNFKEQ. The CDR3 DNA is TGTGCCAGCAGCCAAGATACGGGAATCTACGAGCAGTACTTC. This gives the protein CASSQDTGIYEQYF.

This clone was recorded only once. The chain carries TRBV6-6 and TRBJ1-5; 8 bases agree with TRBD1. The CDR3 totals 13 residues. The trim removed 6 bases at V and 6 bases at J, leaving 4 bases unmatched. Looked up from germline, CDR1 is MNHNY and CDR2 is SVGAGI (reference sequence). CDR3 residues: CASRDQGAQPQHF. As DNA, the CDR3 is TGTGCCAGCAGGGATCAGGGGGCTCAGCCCCAGCATTTT.

The rearrangement links TRBV18 to TRBJ2-3; 7 bases line up with TRBD2. The CDR3 sequence is 15 residues long. The V gene end was trimmed by 2 bases and the J gene end by 5 bases; junction bases not matched to a gene: 7. Germline-derived CDR1 and CDR2 are KGHSH and LQKENI. This CDR3 reads CASSPFPGREDTQYF. In DNA form, the CDR3 reads TGTGCCAGCTCACCATTTCCGGGGAGGGAAGATACGCAGTATTTT.

The chain joins TRBV19 to TRBJ2-1, with D possibly being TRBD2 (6 bases). In germline, CDR1 is LNHDA, CDR2 SQIVND (reference sequence). This CDR3 is built from 15 residues. V dropped 5 bases and J dropped 7 bases, with 18 bases sitting between them. CDR3 sequence: CASSPGLRIGNEQFF. In DNA form, the CDR3 reads TGTGCCAGTAGTCCGGGACTCCGAATCGGGAATGAGCAGTTCTTC.

The chain uses TRBV28 and TRBJ2-7; D gene ambiguous. V lost 2 bases and J lost 3, with 8 bases in between. This CDR3 is built from 13 residues. CDR1 is MDHEN and CDR2 is SYDVKM in the germline V gene. The CDR3 sequence is CASSLGQDYEQYF. The DNA of the CDR3 is TGTGCCAGCAGTTTAGGGCAGGACTACGAGCAGTACTTC.

The chain carries TRBV10-1 and TRBJ2-1; D possibly corresponds to TRBD2 (6 bases). The V gene lost 0 bases and the J gene lost 6 bases, with 12 bases spanning the gap. Germline loops: CDR1 WNHNN, CDR2 SYGVQD (reference sequence). The CDR3 has 15 amino acids. The CDR3 sequence is CASSESGGLTNEQFF. The CDR3 DNA reads TGCGCCAGCAGTGAGTCGGGGGGTCTTACCAATGAGCAGTTCTTC.

V usage is TRBV29-1 and J usage is TRBJ2-7; TRBD1 agrees at 9 bases. Unmatched junction bases numbered 10, after V lost 7 bases and J lost 6 bases. The germline CDR1 and CDR2 sequences are SQVTM and ANQGSEA. This CDR3 spans 13 amino acids. This CDR3 reads CSARKRDRAEQYF. The CDR3 DNA follows: TGCAGCGCTAGAAAGCGGGACAGGGCCGAGCAGTACTTC.